Listed below are T cell receptor beta chains from one sample, sequenced in a study of blood T cell repertoires in COVID-19. Clones were sequenced by immunoSEQ multiplex PCR, and TCRdb holds only the in-frame ones, with some missing. Altogether fewer than 95,000 clones are present, 86% being singletons, with the ten largest covering about 30%. The material sequenced was peripheral blood. The receptors here all came from a man aged 45 to 65 with active or convalescent COVID-19. CDR3s leave out the opening cysteine and the closing phenylalanine or tryptophan.

v_call	cdr3_length	j_call	cdr3_aa
TRBV25-1	13	TRBJ2-3	ASSEPGQGGDTQY
TRBV7-9	14	TRBJ2-1	ASSLARASGNNEQF
TRBV6-6	12	TRBJ2-3	ASSYGTGADTQY
TRBV6-2/TRBV6-3	12	TRBJ2-1	ASSYSGQGRQQF
TRBV19	12	TRBJ2-4	ASSLTSGENIQY
TRBV28	14	TRBJ2-7	ASSPMGGRVPYEQY
TRBV2	13	TRBJ2-3	ASSEVRGDTDTQY
TRBV3-1/TRBV3-2	13	TRBJ2-7	ASSQGLLGFYEQY
TRBV29-1	11	TRBJ1-3	SVAQISGNTIY
TRBV18	14	TRBJ2-5	ASSPRSAGPQETQY
TRBV19	11	TRBJ1-2	ASRKQGGNGYT
TRBV5-1	13	TRBJ1-4	ASCKGQATNEKLF
TRBV25-1	11	TRBJ1-2	ASTRGTGDGYT
TRBV29-1	16	TRBJ1-5	SDKTGQGIISPDQPQH
TRBV7-2	15	TRBJ2-6	ASSLRGTASGANVLT
TRBV6-2/TRBV6-3	12	TRBJ2-7	ASSLDRGPGEQY
TRBV7-6	11	TRBJ1-1	ASSHIRQAEAF
TRBV19	14	TRBJ2-3	ASSSEGQGVTDTQY
TRBV10-1	9	TRBJ2-3	ASSATGLAV
TRBV7-6	12	TRBJ1-6	ASSPGQGNSPLH
TRBV18	17	TRBJ2-5	ASSPPAGLAGGDQETQY
TRBV7-9	13	TRBJ1-2	ASSAPGQGNYGYT